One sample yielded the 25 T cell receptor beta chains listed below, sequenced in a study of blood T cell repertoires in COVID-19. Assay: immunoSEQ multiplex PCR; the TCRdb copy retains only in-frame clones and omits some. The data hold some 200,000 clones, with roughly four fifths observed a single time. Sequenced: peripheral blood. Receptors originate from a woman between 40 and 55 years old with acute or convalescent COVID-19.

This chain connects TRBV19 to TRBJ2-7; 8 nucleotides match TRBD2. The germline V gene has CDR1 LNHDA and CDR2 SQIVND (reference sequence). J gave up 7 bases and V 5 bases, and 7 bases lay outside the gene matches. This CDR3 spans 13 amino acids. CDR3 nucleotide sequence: TGTGCCAGTAGTGTCCGTAGCGGGGTGGAGCAGTACTTC. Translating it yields CASSVRSGVEQYF. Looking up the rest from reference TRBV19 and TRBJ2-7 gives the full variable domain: DGGITQSPKYLFRKEGQNVTLSCEQNLNHDAMYWYRQDPGQGLRLIYYSQIVNDFQKGDIAEGYSVSREKKESFPLTVTSAQKNPTAFYLCASSVRSGVEQYFGPGTRLTVT.

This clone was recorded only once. For the CDR3, the DNA is TGTGCCAGCTCACCACCCCTAGCGGGAGCGGATGAGCAGTTCTTC. Translating gives CASSPPLAGADEQFF. V gene TRBV18 combines with J gene TRBJ2-1; 10 nucleotides line up with TRBD2. There are 15 residues in the CDR3. Germline values: CDR1 KGHSH, CDR2 LQKENI. The J segment lost 8 bases and the V segment lost 0 bases, leaving 4 bases of the junction unmatched.

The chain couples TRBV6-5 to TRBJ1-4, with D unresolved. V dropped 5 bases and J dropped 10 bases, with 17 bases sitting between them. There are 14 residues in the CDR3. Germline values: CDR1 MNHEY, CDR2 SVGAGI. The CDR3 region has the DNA TGTGCCAGCAGTCCCCCGGGTTCGTACGGAAAACTGTTTTTT. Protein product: CASSPPGSYGKLFF.

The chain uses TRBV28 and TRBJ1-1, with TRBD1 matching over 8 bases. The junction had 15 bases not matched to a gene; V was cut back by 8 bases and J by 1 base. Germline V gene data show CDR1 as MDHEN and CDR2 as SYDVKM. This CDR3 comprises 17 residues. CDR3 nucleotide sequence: TGTGCCAGCGGAAACCCGGACAGGGTAGGAAAGAACACTGAAGCTTTCTTT. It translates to CASGNPDRVGKNTEAFF.

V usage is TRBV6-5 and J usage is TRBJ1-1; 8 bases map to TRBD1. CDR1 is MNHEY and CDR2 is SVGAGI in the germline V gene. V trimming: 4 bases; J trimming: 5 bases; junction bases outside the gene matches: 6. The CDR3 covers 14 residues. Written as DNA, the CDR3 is TGTGCCAGCAGTTTGCAGGGGGCGCGGACTGAAGCTTTCTTT. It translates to CASSLQGARTEAFF.

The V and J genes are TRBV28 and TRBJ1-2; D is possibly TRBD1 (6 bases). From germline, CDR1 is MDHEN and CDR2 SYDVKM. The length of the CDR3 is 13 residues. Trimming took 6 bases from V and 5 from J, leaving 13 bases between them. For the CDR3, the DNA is TGTGCCAGCAGACGAAACAGGGCTTATGGCTACACCTTC. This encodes CASRRNRAYGYTF.

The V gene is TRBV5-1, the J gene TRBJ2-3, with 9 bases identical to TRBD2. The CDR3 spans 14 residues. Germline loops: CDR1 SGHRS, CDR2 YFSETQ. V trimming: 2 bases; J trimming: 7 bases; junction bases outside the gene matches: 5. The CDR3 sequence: CASSFSGSSHTQYF. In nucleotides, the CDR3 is TGCGCCAGCAGCTTTAGCGGGAGTTCACATACGCAGTATTTT.

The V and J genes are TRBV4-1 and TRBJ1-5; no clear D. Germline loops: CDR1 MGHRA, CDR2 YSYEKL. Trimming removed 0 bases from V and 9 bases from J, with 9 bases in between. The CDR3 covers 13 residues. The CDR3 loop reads CASSQDRGWPQHF. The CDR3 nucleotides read TGCGCCAGCAGCCAAGATCGGGGATGGCCCCAGCATTTT.

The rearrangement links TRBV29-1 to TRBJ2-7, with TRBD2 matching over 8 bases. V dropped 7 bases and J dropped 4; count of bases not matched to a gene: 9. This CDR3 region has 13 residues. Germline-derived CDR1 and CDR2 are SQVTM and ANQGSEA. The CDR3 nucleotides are TGCAGCGCCGAAAGCGGGGGAGAGTACGAGCAGTACTTC. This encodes CSAESGGEYEQYF.

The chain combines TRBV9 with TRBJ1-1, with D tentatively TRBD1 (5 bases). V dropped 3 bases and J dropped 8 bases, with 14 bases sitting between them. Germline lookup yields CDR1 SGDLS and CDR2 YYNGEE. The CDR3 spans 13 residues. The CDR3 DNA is TGTGCCAGCAGCGCGTCCTCAGGGAGGGAAGCTTTCTTT. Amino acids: CASSASSGREAFF.

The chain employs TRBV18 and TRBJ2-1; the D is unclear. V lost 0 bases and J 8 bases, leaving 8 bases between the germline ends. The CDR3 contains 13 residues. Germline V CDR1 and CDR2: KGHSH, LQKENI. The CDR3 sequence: CASSPPSSDEQFF. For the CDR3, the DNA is TGTGCCAGCTCACCACCGTCCTCCGATGAGCAGTTCTTC.

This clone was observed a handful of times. CDR3 loop: CASSSRVEAFF. The CDR3 bases are TGTGCCAGCAGCTCGAGGGTGGAAGCTTTCTTT. The chain employs TRBV28 and TRBJ1-1; D is unresolved. Trimming removed 6 bases at V and 8 bases at J, with 10 bases between. The CDR3 loop spans 11 amino acids. The V gene's germline CDR1 is MDHEN and CDR2 SYDVKM.

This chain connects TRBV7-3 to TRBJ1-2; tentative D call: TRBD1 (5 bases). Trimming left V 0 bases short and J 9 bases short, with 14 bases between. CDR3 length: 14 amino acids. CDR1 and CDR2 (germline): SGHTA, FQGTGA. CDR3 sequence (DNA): TGTGCCAGCAGCTTAACGGGGCTTCGAAGTAGCTACACCTTC. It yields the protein CASSLTGLRSSYTF.

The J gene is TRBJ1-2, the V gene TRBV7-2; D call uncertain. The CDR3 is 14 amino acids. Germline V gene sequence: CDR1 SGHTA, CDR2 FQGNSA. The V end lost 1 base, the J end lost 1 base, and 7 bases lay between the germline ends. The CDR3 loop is CASSLDTINYGYTF. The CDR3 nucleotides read TGTGCCAGCAGCTTAGACACAATTAACTATGGCTACACCTTC.

The CDR3 reads CASSYEGRAGNTIYF. CDR3 in DNA: TGTGCCAGCAGTTACGAGGGAAGGGCTGGAAACACCATATATTTT. The J gene is TRBJ1-3, the V gene TRBV6-5, with D uncertain. Germline V gene sequence: CDR1 MNHEY, CDR2 SVGAGI. The CDR3 totals 15 residues. V lost 2 bases to trimming and J lost 2 bases, with 10 bases between them.

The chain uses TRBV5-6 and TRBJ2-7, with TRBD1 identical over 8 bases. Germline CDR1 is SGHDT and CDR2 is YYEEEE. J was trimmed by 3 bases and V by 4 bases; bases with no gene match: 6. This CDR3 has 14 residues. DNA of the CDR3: TGTGCCAGCAGCCCCGACAGGGGATACTACGAGCAGTACTTC. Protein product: CASSPDRGYYEQYF.

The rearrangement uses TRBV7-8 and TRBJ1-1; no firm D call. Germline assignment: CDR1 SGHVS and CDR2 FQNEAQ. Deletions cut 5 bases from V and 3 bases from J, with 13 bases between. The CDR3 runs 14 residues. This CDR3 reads CASSPRVEDTEAFF. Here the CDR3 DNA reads TGTGCCAGCAGCCCCCGGGTCGAGGACACTGAAGCTTTCTTT.

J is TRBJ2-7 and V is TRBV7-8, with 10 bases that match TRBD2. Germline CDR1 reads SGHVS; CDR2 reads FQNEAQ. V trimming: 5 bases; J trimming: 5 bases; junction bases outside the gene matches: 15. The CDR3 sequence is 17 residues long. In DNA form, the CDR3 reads TGTGCCAGCAGCCTTAGATCCGGGACTAGCGACGCCGACGAGCAGTACTTC. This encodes CASSLRSGTSDADEQYF.

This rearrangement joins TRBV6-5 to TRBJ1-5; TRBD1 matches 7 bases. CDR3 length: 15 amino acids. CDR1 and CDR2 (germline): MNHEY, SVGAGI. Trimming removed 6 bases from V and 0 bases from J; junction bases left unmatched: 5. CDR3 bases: TGTGCCAGCAGAGGGGGACAGTATAGCAATCAGCCCCAGCATTTT. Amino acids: CASRGGQYSNQPQHF.

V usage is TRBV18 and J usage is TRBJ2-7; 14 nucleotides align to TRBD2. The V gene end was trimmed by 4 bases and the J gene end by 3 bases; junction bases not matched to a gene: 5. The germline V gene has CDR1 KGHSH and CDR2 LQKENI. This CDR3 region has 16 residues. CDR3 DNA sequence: TGTGCCAGCTCACGAGGGACTAGCGGGGGAAACTACGAGCAGTACTTC. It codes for CASSRGTSGGNYEQYF.

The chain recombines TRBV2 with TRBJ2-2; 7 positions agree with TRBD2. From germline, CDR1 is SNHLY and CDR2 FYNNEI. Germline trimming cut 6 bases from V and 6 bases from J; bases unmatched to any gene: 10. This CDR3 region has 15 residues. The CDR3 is CASRPTPTSPGELFF. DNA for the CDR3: TGTGCCAGCAGACCCACCCCGACTAGCCCCGGGGAGCTGTTTTTT.

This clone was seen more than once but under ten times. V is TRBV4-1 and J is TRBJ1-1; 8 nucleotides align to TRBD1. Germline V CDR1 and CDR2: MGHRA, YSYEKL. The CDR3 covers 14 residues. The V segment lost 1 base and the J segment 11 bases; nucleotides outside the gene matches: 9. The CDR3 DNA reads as TGCGCCAGCAGCCAAGGGCCAGGGGGCCTGGTGGCTTTCTTT. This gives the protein CASSQGPGGLVAFF.

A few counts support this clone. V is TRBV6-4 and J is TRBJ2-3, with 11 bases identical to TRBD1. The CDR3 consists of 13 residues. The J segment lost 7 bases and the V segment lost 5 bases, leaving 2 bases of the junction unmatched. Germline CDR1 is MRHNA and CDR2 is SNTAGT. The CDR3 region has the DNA TGTGCCAGCAGTCGGACAGGGGGCAATACGCAGTATTTT. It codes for CASSRTGGNTQYF.

The CDR3 region is CASSFQQARLGNTIYF. CDR3 DNA sequence: TGTGCCAGCAGCTTTCAACAGGCCCGTTTGGGAAACACCATATATTTT. The V and J genes are TRBV11-2 and TRBJ1-3, with D possibly being TRBD1 (5 bases). Germline V gene data show CDR1 as SGHAT and CDR2 as FQNNGV. V gave up 3 bases and J gave up 4 bases, with 16 bases separating them. This CDR3 region has 16 residues.

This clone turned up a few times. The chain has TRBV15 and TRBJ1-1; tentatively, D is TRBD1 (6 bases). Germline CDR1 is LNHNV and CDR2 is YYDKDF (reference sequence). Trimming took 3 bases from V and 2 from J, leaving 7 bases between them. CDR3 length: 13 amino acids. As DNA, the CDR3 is TGTGCCACCAGCAGGACAGGCAACACTGAAGCTTTCTTT. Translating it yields CATSRTGNTEAFF. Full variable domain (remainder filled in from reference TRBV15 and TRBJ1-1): DAMVIQNPRYQVTQFGKPVTLSCSQTLNHNVMYWYQQKSSQAPKLLFHYYDKDFNNEADTPDNFQSRRPNTSFCFLDIRSPGLGDTAMYLCATSRTGNTEAFFGQGTRLTVV.